This T cell receptor beta chain was recovered during a study of control samples from healthy donors and cancer patients. Sequencing was performed with immunoSEQ multiplex PCR; in TCRdb, only in-frame clones are kept and a portion is missing. Here the sample spans 95,000 to 110,000 clones, roughly 89% being singletons. The receptor was derived from a man aged 60 to 69 with lung cancer. Sequenced material: PBMCs.

The CDR3 is CASSTRLAGYNEQFF. The CDR3 region has the DNA TGTGCCAGCAGCACCAGACTAGCGGGTTACAATGAGCAGTTCTTC. The gene calls are TRBV7-3 and TRBJ2-1, with 10 bases lining up with TRBD2. Trimming removed 5 bases from V and 4 bases from J; junction bases left unmatched: 5. This CDR3 region has 15 residues. CDR1 and CDR2 from the germline V gene are SGHTA and FQGTGA.